One and the same sample provided the 19 T cell receptor beta chains below, sequenced in a study of a mutant IDH1 vaccine in newly diagnosed glioma. Time point indicated: baseline, week 1 (first vaccination visit). The sample's treatment: pre-vaccination baseline after standard-of-care therapy. The assay was immunoSEQ multiplex PCR, and TCRdb's table has in-frame clones only and misses some. The sample holds approximately 67,000 clones; about four fifths are singletons and the top ten take approximately 4.2%. Sample: peripheral blood mononuclear cells (PBMCs), taken from a glioma patient treated with radiotherapy, temozolomide or both. These receptors were collected from a young woman with glioma. Some clones in this sample may be carry-over from other donors' samples.

This clone was seen only once. The CDR3 here is CASSVVSKVTEAFF. The CDR3 bases are TGTGCCAGCAGCGTAGTGTCAAAGGTCACTGAAGCTTTCTTT. The chain uses TRBV9 and TRBJ1-1; D is unclear. The V and J ends lost 0 bases and 4 bases respectively, with 10 bases between them. This CDR3 has 14 amino acids. Germline-derived CDR1 and CDR2 are SGDLS and YYNGEE.

In this sample, this clone turned up once. This chain joins TRBV6-5 and TRBJ1-5; perhaps TRBD1 as D (5 bases). The CDR3 spans 14 residues. Germline values: CDR1 MNHEY, CDR2 SVGAGI. The germline V and J ends were trimmed by 4 bases and 4 bases, with 11 bases remaining between them. The DNA for the CDR3 is TGTGCCAGCAGTTGGGGGGGGAGGAATCAGCCCCAGCATTTT. This encodes CASSWGGRNQPQHF.

This clone was seen more than once but under ten times. The chain uses TRBV19 and TRBJ2-7, with 12 bases fitting TRBD2. V was pared by 5 bases and J by 4 bases, with 6 bases of the junction left unmatched. Germline V gene lookup returns CDR1 LNHDA and CDR2 SQIVND (reference sequence). This CDR3 is built from 15 residues. This CDR3 is CASSGGLAGRYEQYF. In nucleotides, the CDR3 is TGTGCCAGTAGTGGAGGACTAGCGGGGAGGTACGAGCAGTACTTC.

Comment on this clone: The same CDR3 arises from other DNA sequences in this sample as well. V gene TRBV5-1 combines with J gene TRBJ2-7, with unresolved D. Trimming removed 0 bases from V and 4 bases from J, with 2 bases in between. The length of the CDR3 is 11 residues. Per germline, CDR1 SGHRS and CDR2 YFSETQ. The CDR3 spells CASSLGYEQYF. The CDR3 nucleotides read TGCGCCAGCAGCTTGGGATACGAGCAGTACTTC.

The V and J genes are TRBV4-1 and TRBJ2-1, with no clear D. The CDR3 loop spans 12 amino acids. Germline V gene sequence: CDR1 MGHRA, CDR2 YSYEKL. Trimming took 4 bases from V and 7 from J, leaving 8 bases between them. CDR3 loop: CASSLGLNEQFF. CDR3 nucleotides: TGCGCCAGCAGCCTAGGGCTGAATGAGCAGTTCTTC.

Details on this clone: One junction end does not reproduce the germline sequence, and a read error may be involved. The gene calls are TRBV7-7 and TRBJ2-7, with 7 nucleotides matching TRBD2. CDR3 size: 15 residues. The V gene's germline CDR1 is SSHAT and CDR2 FNYEAQ (reference sequence). CDR3 nucleotide sequence: TGTGCTAGCAGCTTATGGCGGGAGAAGTCCTACGAGCAGTACTTC. Translation gives CASSLWREKSYEQYF.

The V call is TRBV9, the J call TRBJ2-7; D ambiguous. Trimming stripped 3 bases from V and 5 bases from J, with 12 bases between. This CDR3 contains 13 residues. The germline CDR1 and CDR2 sequences are SGDLS and YYNGEE. CDR3 residues: CASSARLIDEQYF. The CDR3 coding sequence is TGTGCCAGCAGCGCCCGATTAATCGACGAGCAGTACTTC.

The genes are TRBV30 and TRBJ2-1; 11 nucleotides agree with TRBD2. This CDR3 is 16 amino acids long. Germline CDR1 reads GTSNPN; CDR2 reads SVGIG (reference sequence). The V gene end was trimmed by 3 bases and the J gene end by 2 bases; junction bases not matched to a gene: 6. DNA for the CDR3: TGTGCCTGGAGCCAGTTAGCGGGAGGGCCCTACAATGAGCAGTTCTTC. Amino acids: CAWSQLAGGPYNEQFF.

The rearrangement uses TRBV6-1 and TRBJ2-7, with a tentative D call TRBD2 (6 bases). V was clipped by 2 bases and J by 3 bases, with 14 bases between them. Germline CDR1 MNHNS, CDR2 SASEGT. The CDR3 loop spans 15 amino acids. This CDR3 is CASSEITGLIYEQYF. The CDR3 DNA sequence: TGTGCCAGCAGTGAAATTACGGGACTGATCTACGAGCAGTACTTC.

DNA of the CDR3: TGCGCCAGCAGTGAGTCCCTGTATAGCAATCAGCCCCAGCATTTT. Residues: CASSESLYSNQPQHF. The chain recombines TRBV10-2 with TRBJ1-5; D remains unclear. Looked up from germline, CDR1 is WSHSY and CDR2 is SAAADI. The CDR3 loop spans 15 amino acids. V gave up 0 bases and J gave up 0 bases, with 6 bases separating them.

V is TRBV27 and J is TRBJ2-1; a possible D gene is TRBD2 (5 bases). The CDR3 is made up of 12 amino acids. Trimming cost V 3 bases and J 12 bases, with 12 bases left between them. The germline V gene has CDR1 MNHEY and CDR2 SMNVEV (reference sequence). The CDR3: CASSLSAGGQFF. The CDR3 coding sequence is TGTGCCAGCAGTTTGAGTGCGGGTGGGCAGTTCTTC.

This sequence joins TRBV30 and TRBJ2-7, with 8 bases aligning to TRBD1. The germline gives CDR1 GTSNPN, CDR2 SVGIG (reference sequence). The CDR3 sequence is 15 residues long. V lost 3 bases and J lost 7; bases outside the gene matches: 14. This CDR3 reads CAWRQLRTGPREQYF. The CDR3 bases are TGTGCCTGGAGACAACTCCGGACAGGGCCACGGGAGCAGTACTTC.

The V gene is TRBV30, the J gene TRBJ2-1; D gene ambiguous. Germline V gene sequence: CDR1 GTSNPN, CDR2 SVGIG (reference sequence). The CDR3 contains 13 residues. The V end lost 2 bases, the J end lost 0 bases, and 5 bases lay between the germline ends. The CDR3: CAWSRSSYNEQFF. The CDR3 DNA sequence: TGTGCCTGGAGTAGAAGCTCCTACAATGAGCAGTTCTTC.

V and J are TRBV6-6 and TRBJ2-2; D call uncertain. Looked up from germline, CDR1 is MNHNY and CDR2 is SVGAGI (reference sequence). This CDR3 has 14 residues. V gave up 0 bases and J gave up 1 base, with 3 bases separating them. DNA of the CDR3: TGTGCCAGCAGTTACTCCCTGAACACCGGGGAGCTGTTTTTT. This sequence encodes CASSYSLNTGELFF.

The chain recombines TRBV6-5 with TRBJ2-5; D tentatively reads TRBD1 or TRBD2 (5 bases each). Germline CDR1 MNHEY, CDR2 SVGAGI. This CDR3 has 14 amino acids. V lost 7 bases, J lost 2 bases, and 14 bases lay in between. CDR3 sequence: CASTGRQRQETQYF. As DNA, the CDR3 is TGTGCCAGCACGGGACGACAGAGACAAGAGACCCAGTACTTC.

The CDR3 spells CASSAPGAYNEQFF. The CDR3 DNA reads as TGTGCCAGCAGCGCGCCGGGAGCCTACAATGAGCAGTTCTTC. The V gene is TRBV9, the J gene TRBJ2-1; D possibly corresponds to TRBD2 (6 bases). The germline V and J ends were trimmed by 3 bases and 2 bases, with 9 bases remaining between them. The CDR3 is made up of 14 amino acids. The germline V gene encodes CDR1 SGDLS and CDR2 YYNGEE. Full variable domain (remainder filled in from reference TRBV9 and TRBJ2-1): DSGVTQTPKHLITATGQRVTLRCSPRSGDLSVYWYQQSLDQGLQFLIQYYNGEERAKGNILERFSAQQFPDLHSELNLSSLELGDSALYFCASSAPGAYNEQFFGPGTRLTVL.

CDR3 sequence (DNA): TGCGCCAGCAGCCAAGATGCGGATCAGCCCCAGCATTTT. Translating gives CASSQDADQPQHF. This rearrangement joins TRBV4-1 to TRBJ1-5; the D is unclear. This CDR3 comprises 13 residues. V was pared by 0 bases and J by 5 bases, with 5 bases between. Per germline, CDR1 MGHRA and CDR2 YSYEKL.

The CDR3 DNA reads TGCGCCAGCAGAAAAGCGTTCCAAGAGACCCAGTACTTC. Its translation: CASRKAFQETQYF. The chain links TRBV5-1 to TRBJ2-5; D gene ambiguous. Germline loops: CDR1 SGHRS, CDR2 YFSETQ. Trimming removed 5 bases from V and 1 base from J, with 9 bases in between. The CDR3 covers 13 residues.

This chain uses TRBV29-1 with TRBJ1-3; tentative D call: TRBD1 (6 bases). The ends were cut back, 6 bases at V and 2 bases at J, with 8 bases in the middle. The CDR3 is 12 residues long. Per germline, CDR1 SQVTM and CDR2 ANQGSEA. Here the CDR3 reads CSVGQTGNTIYF. DNA for the CDR3: TGCAGCGTGGGACAAACTGGAAACACCATATATTTT.